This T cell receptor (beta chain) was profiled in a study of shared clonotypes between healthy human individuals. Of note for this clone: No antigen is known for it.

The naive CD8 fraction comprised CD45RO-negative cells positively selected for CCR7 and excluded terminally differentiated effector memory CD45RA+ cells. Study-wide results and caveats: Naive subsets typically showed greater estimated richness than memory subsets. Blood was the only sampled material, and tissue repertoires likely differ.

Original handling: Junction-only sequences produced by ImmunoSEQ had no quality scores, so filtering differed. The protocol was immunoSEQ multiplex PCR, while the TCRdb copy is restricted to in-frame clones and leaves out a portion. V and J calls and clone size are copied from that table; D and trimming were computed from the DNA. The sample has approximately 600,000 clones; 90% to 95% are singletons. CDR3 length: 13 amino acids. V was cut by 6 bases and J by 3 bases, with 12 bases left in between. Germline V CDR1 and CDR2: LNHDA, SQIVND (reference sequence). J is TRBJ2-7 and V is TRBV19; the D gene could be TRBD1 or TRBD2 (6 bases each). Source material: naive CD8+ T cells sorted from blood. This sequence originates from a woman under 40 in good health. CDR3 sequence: CASSAGGDYEQYF. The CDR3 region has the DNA TGTGCCAGTAGCGCCGGGGGCGACTACGAGCAGTACTTC.